The 30 T cell receptor beta chains given below trace back to one sample, sequenced in a study of shared clonotypes between healthy human individuals. Measured with immunoSEQ multiplex PCR; TCRdb has only the in-frame clones, and not every one. There are about 2.2 million clones in the sample; over 85% occur only once, and more than 1.5% lies in the top ten. It was CD45RO-negative cells, positively selected for CCR7, that made up naive CD8 cells, with terminally differentiated effector memory CD45RA+ cells excluded. The sequenced sample consisted of naive CD8+ T cells from PBMCs. The source is a man in his late teens or twenties in good health. Some clones in this sample may be carry-over from other donors' samples.

The rearrangement joins TRBV7-9 to TRBJ1-4; unclear D gene. CDR3 length: 15 residues. Germline V gene lookup returns CDR1 SEHNR and CDR2 FQNEAQ (reference sequence). With 7 bases removed from V and 0 bases from J, the gap between germline ends came to 12 bases. The CDR3 spells CASTVEPATNEKLFF. The CDR3 DNA is TGTGCCAGCACCGTCGAGCCTGCAACTAATGAAAAACTGTTTTTT.

The chain employs TRBV29-1 and TRBJ1-2; the D gene is possibly TRBD1 (6 bases). Trimming left V 4 bases short and J 5 bases short, with 14 bases between. CDR3 length equals 13 residues. Germline CDR1 reads SQVTM; CDR2 reads ANQGSEA. CDR3 nucleotides: TGCAGCGTTGGGGCAGGGGAGTTATATGGCTACACCTTC. This codes for CSVGAGELYGYTF.

The chain links TRBV6-5 to TRBJ2-2; D ambiguous. V lost 8 bases and J lost 4, with 14 bases in between. CDR3 length: 14 residues. Germline V gives CDR1 MNHEY, CDR2 SVGAGI. The CDR3 protein is CASLAGVGTGELFF. CDR3 sequence (DNA): TGTGCCAGCCTGGCAGGAGTTGGCACCGGGGAGCTGTTTTTT.

This clone was detected only a few times. The chain carries TRBV27 and TRBJ1-1; TRBD1 aligns across 7 bases. The length of the CDR3 is 15 residues. Losses at the gene ends were 6 bases for V and 4 bases for J; bases not matched to a gene: 11. Germline values: CDR1 MNHEY, CDR2 SMNVEV (reference sequence). CDR3 bases: TGTGCCAGCAGACCTACAGGGGTAGGCGGCACTGAAGCTTTCTTT. This translates into CASRPTGVGGTEAFF.

V is TRBV11-2 and J is TRBJ2-1; maybe TRBD1 (6 bases). CDR3 length: 16 residues. V shed 5 bases and J shed 0 bases, with 14 bases lying between them. The germline V gene has CDR1 SGHAT and CDR2 FQNNGV. This chain's CDR3 is CASSPRTAASYNEQFF. Written as DNA, the CDR3 is TGTGCCAGCAGCCCGCGGACAGCCGCCTCCTACAATGAGCAGTTCTTC.

The chain links TRBV7-9 to TRBJ2-3; D uncertain. CDR3 length equals 15 residues. Per germline, CDR1 SEHNR and CDR2 FQNEAQ (reference sequence). Trimming cost V 2 bases and J 6 bases, with 15 bases left between them. CDR3 protein: CASSLRVSGTDTQYF. As DNA, the CDR3 is TGTGCCAGCAGCTTACGGGTGTCGGGTACGGATACGCAGTATTTT.

V and J are TRBV7-8 and TRBJ2-5; 10 nucleotides agree with TRBD2. Germline V gives CDR1 SGHVS, CDR2 FQNEAQ. The CDR3 runs to 16 residues. V was pared by 5 bases and J by 5 bases, with 11 bases of the junction left unmatched. The CDR3, as DNA: TGTGCCAGCAGCCCTCGGACTAGCGGAGGGGGGGAGACCCAGTACTTC. Residues: CASSPRTSGGGETQYF. The entire variable domain, with the rest obtained from reference TRBV7-8 and TRBJ2-5, is as follows: GAGVSQSPRYKVAKRGQDVALRCDPISGHVSLFWYQQALGQGPEFLTYFQNEAQLDKSGLPSDRFFAERPEGSVSTLKIQRTQQEDSAVYLCASSPRTSGGGETQYFGPGTRLLVL.

A single count supports this clone. The chain carries TRBV27 and TRBJ2-7; weak D call: TRBD2 (5 bases). This CDR3 has 13 residues. The germline gives CDR1 MNHEY, CDR2 SMNVEV (reference sequence). V gave up 2 bases and J gave up 6 bases, with 11 bases separating them. The CDR3 spells CASSLDYSGEQYF. CDR3 nucleotide sequence: TGTGCCAGCAGTTTAGACTACTCGGGCGAGCAGTACTTC.

This clone occurred once. The chain combines TRBV29-1 with TRBJ2-5; D is possibly TRBD1 (5 bases). Trimming stripped 7 bases from V and 7 bases from J, with 13 bases between. This CDR3 spans 11 amino acids. Germline loops: CDR1 SQVTM, CDR2 ANQGSEA. The CDR3 DNA reads TGCAGCGCCTCGACAGAAGGGACCCAGTACTTC. Protein product: CSASTEGTQYF.

This clone appeared once. The chain links TRBV7-2 to TRBJ2-7; D is uncertain. Germline CDR1 reads SGHTA; CDR2 reads FQGNSA. The ends were cut back, 1 base at V and 2 bases at J, with 6 bases in the middle. The CDR3 is 13 amino acids. The CDR3: CASSLELTYEQYF. CDR3 DNA sequence: TGTGCCAGCAGCTTAGAACTAACCTACGAGCAGTACTTC.

The gene calls are TRBV5-1 and TRBJ2-1; D is possibly TRBD2 (5 bases). Trimming removed 0 bases from V and 9 bases from J, with 10 bases in between. Germline V CDR1 and CDR2: SGHRS, YFSETQ. The CDR3 runs 13 residues. Written as DNA, the CDR3 is TGCGCCAGCAGCTTGGAGTCCCGGGGTGAGCAGTTCTTC. As protein: CASSLESRGEQFF.

The rearrangement uses TRBV11-2 and TRBJ1-1, with D possibly TRBD1 on 5 matching bases. The CDR3 has 13 amino acids. V dropped 5 bases and J dropped 7 bases, with 14 bases sitting between them. In germline, CDR1 is SGHAT, CDR2 FQNNGV. The CDR3 DNA reads as TGTGCCAGCAGCCACAAGGGGCCGGGTGAAGCTTTCTTT. Residues: CASSHKGPGEAFF.

The chain recombines TRBV4-1 with TRBJ2-4; D gene unclear. Germline V gives CDR1 MGHRA, CDR2 YSYEKL. The CDR3 loop spans 16 amino acids. The germline V and J ends were trimmed by 1 base and 0 bases, with 10 bases remaining between them. CDR3 in DNA: TGCGCCAGCAGCCAAGGGTGGGATCTAGCCAAAAACATTCAGTACTTC. Its protein is CASSQGWDLAKNIQYF.

The CDR3 bases are TGCGCCAGCAGTGGAAACCGACAGGGGTCCCCGACATATGGCTACACCTTC. Amino acid sequence: CASSGNRQGSPTYGYTF. The chain couples TRBV10-2 to TRBJ1-2; 8 bases align to TRBD1. After removal of 4 bases from V and 5 bases from J, the junction contained 15 bases not matched to a gene. The CDR3 totals 17 residues. The V gene's germline CDR1 is WSHSY and CDR2 SAAADI.

The genes are TRBV27 and TRBJ2-1, with D maybe TRBD2 (6 bases). CDR1 MNHEY and CDR2 SMNVEV come from the germline V gene (reference sequence). Trimming shortened V by 4 bases and J by 5 bases, and 12 bases separated the two germline ends. The CDR3 is 14 residues long. Here the CDR3 reads CASSSRTNHNEQFF. Written as DNA, the CDR3 is TGTGCCAGCAGTTCCCGGACTAACCACAATGAGCAGTTCTTC.

The count of this clone is one. The genes are TRBV11-2 and TRBJ2-1; 10 bases agree with TRBD2. V lost 4 bases and J lost 2; bases outside the gene matches: 8. The germline V gene encodes CDR1 SGHAT and CDR2 FQNNGV. The length of the CDR3 is 17 residues. CDR3 loop: CASSSRKREGPYNEQFF. The CDR3 region has the DNA TGTGCCAGCAGCTCTAGAAAGCGGGAGGGCCCCTACAATGAGCAGTTCTTC.

V and J are TRBV6-1 and TRBJ1-1; no definite D call. The CDR3 has 17 residues. Germline V CDR1 and CDR2: MNHNS, SASEGT. Trimming took 3 bases from V and 0 from J, leaving 17 bases between them. The CDR3 sequence is CASSDSPGPRLNTEAFF. The DNA of the CDR3 is TGTGCCAGCAGTGATTCCCCCGGGCCACGACTGAACACTGAAGCTTTCTTT.

The chain is built from TRBV19 and TRBJ1-2; no firm D call. With 5 bases removed from V and 7 bases from J, the gap between germline ends came to 17 bases. The CDR3 runs to 14 residues. In germline, CDR1 is LNHDA, CDR2 SQIVND (reference sequence). Here the CDR3 reads CASSVGSDSVGYTF. DNA for the CDR3: TGTGCCAGTAGTGTAGGATCGGATTCTGTTGGCTACACCTTC.

This chain joins TRBV5-1 and TRBJ2-7, with TRBD1 identical over 12 bases. V lost 4 bases, J lost 5 bases, and 13 bases stayed unmatched. Per the germline V gene, CDR1 is SGHRS and CDR2 is YFSETQ. The CDR3 runs 17 residues. The CDR3 DNA reads TGCGCCAGCAGCAGATGGGGGACAGGGGGCGCGTTGAACGAGCAGTACTTC. This sequence encodes CASSRWGTGGALNEQYF.

Worth noting for this clone: This sample also contains other DNA sequences that code for the same CDR3. V and J are TRBV7-9 and TRBJ2-7; TRBD1 matches 7 bases. The trim removed 5 bases at V and 4 bases at J, leaving 8 bases unmatched. CDR1 and CDR2 (germline): SEHNR, FQNEAQ (reference sequence). There are 14 residues in the CDR3. CDR3 sequence: CASSPRDSGYEQYF. In DNA form, the CDR3 reads TGTGCCAGCAGCCCCAGGGACAGTGGTTACGAGCAGTACTTC.

This chain joins TRBV15 and TRBJ1-2; possibly TRBD1 for D (5 bases). V lost 7 bases and J 5 bases, leaving 14 bases between the germline ends. The V gene's germline CDR1 is LNHNV and CDR2 YYDKDF (reference sequence). The CDR3 is 13 amino acids. CDR3 region: CATTESGRYGYTF. DNA of the CDR3: TGTGCCACCACCGAGTCGGGGCGGTATGGCTACACCTTC.

The chain links TRBV7-9 to TRBJ1-1; D gene ambiguous. The germline V gene encodes CDR1 SEHNR and CDR2 FQNEAQ (reference sequence). CDR3 size: 15 residues. Deletions cut 4 bases from V and 5 bases from J, with 17 bases between. The CDR3 loop is CASSSPGPRGTEAFF. The CDR3 DNA reads TGTGCCAGCAGCTCCCCGGGTCCTCGGGGAACTGAAGCTTTCTTT.

The chain carries TRBV29-1 and TRBJ2-2, with a possible D match to TRBD1 (6 bases). Germline CDR1 and CDR2: SQVTM and ANQGSEA. V shed 1 base and J shed 1 base, with 13 bases lying between them. The CDR3 length is 16 residues. CDR3 loop: CSVEGLTGQNTGELFF. The CDR3 coding sequence is TGCAGCGTTGAAGGGCTTACAGGGCAGAACACCGGGGAGCTGTTTTTT.

Remarks on this clone: This sample includes further DNA sequences coding for the same CDR3. J is TRBJ2-1 and V is TRBV4-3; D ambiguous. Germline V gene data show CDR1 as LGHNA and CDR2 as YSLEER. The CDR3 consists of 13 residues. V lost 0 bases, J lost 8 bases, and 8 bases lay in between. The CDR3 spells CASSQDLRDEQFF. DNA of the CDR3: TGCGCCAGCAGCCAAGATTTACGTGATGAGCAGTTCTTC.

This clone was seen just once. CDR3 sequence reads: CASSVNRGMLDTGELFF. The CDR3, as DNA: TGTGCCAGCAGCGTGAACAGGGGGATGCTAGACACCGGGGAGCTGTTTTTT. V usage is TRBV9 and J usage is TRBJ2-2; TRBD1 agrees at 8 bases. V shed 2 bases, J shed 3 bases, and the junction held 9 bases outside the gene matches. Germline V gene sequence: CDR1 SGDLS, CDR2 YYNGEE. The length of the CDR3 is 17 residues.

The chain employs TRBV18 and TRBJ2-3; unclear D gene. Trimming removed 6 bases from V and 3 bases from J, with 10 bases in between. The V gene's germline CDR1 is KGHSH and CDR2 LQKENI. The CDR3 totals 13 residues. CDR3 sequence reads: CASSPSATDTQYF. CDR3 DNA sequence: TGTGCCAGCTCCCCCTCGGCGACAGATACGCAGTATTTT. The whole variable domain, remainder taken from reference TRBV18 and TRBJ2-3, is NAGVMQNPRHLVRRRGQEARLRCSPMKGHSHVYWYRQLPEEGLKFMVYLQKENIIDESGMPKERFSAEFPKEGPSILRIQQVVRGDSAAYFCASSPSATDTQYFGPGTRLTVL.

V usage is TRBV9 and J usage is TRBJ1-2; 9 bases fit TRBD1. J was trimmed by 5 bases and V by 4 bases; bases with no gene match: 15. Per the germline V gene, CDR1 is SGDLS and CDR2 is YYNGEE. The CDR3 has 17 amino acids. The CDR3 DNA reads as TGTGCCAGCAGCACCCGAGGGACAGGGTCAGTTGAGTATGGCTACACCTTC. Translation: CASSTRGTGSVEYGYTF.

The gene calls are TRBV11-3 and TRBJ2-7, with D possibly matching TRBD1 (5 bases). Looked up from germline, CDR1 is SGHNT and CDR2 is YENEEA. With 3 bases removed from V and 3 bases from J, the gap between germline ends came to 9 bases. This CDR3 has 13 amino acids. The CDR3 spells CASSLTESYEQYF. The CDR3 nucleotides are TGTGCCAGCAGCTTGACAGAGAGCTACGAGCAGTACTTC. The full variable domain, completed using reference TRBV11-3 and TRBJ2-7, is EAGVVQSPRYKIIEKKQPVAFWCNPISGHNTLYWYLQNLGQGPELLIRYENEEAVDDSQLPKDRFSAERLKGVDSTLKIQPAELGDSAVYLCASSLTESYEQYFGPGTRLTVT.

The CDR3 here is CASSEWWGSEAFF. CDR3 coding DNA: TGTGCCAGCAGTGAATGGTGGGGGTCTGAAGCTTTCTTT. The gene calls are TRBV6-1 and TRBJ1-1; D is possibly TRBD1 (5 bases). CDR1 and CDR2 from the germline V gene are MNHNS and SASEGT. This CDR3 contains 13 residues. V was pared by 2 bases and J by 6 bases, with 10 bases between.

The gene calls are TRBV19 and TRBJ1-2; D ambiguous. V was trimmed by 8 bases and J by 6 bases, leaving 7 bases between them. The CDR3 extends over 10 amino acids. Germline CDR1 is LNHDA and CDR2 is SQIVND (reference sequence). DNA of the CDR3: TGTGCCAGTTTTGCCAATGGCTACACCTTC. It codes for CASFANGYTF.